This is a list of T cell receptor beta chains from one sample in a study of cytomegalovirus exposure and HLA in healthy donors. Method: immunoSEQ multiplex PCR; TCRdb's copy keeps in-frame clones and lacks some. Among 250,000 to 350,000 clones listed, about nine tenths were seen once. The material sequenced was PBMCs. The origin of the receptors is a man aged 40-55 years in good health and CMV-seropositive. The CDR3 runs from the conserved cysteine through the conserved F or W. A D gene is named only where the DNA matches it firmly. Not all rows give a size; the values are once, few, many and, for expanded clones, a class.

CDR3aa: CASSPGPGGSSQPQHF
CDR3nt: TGTGCCAGCTCACCAGGTCCAGGGGGCTCGAGTCAGCCCCAGCATTTT
d_gene: TRBD1
j_gene: TRBJ1-5
v_gene: TRBV18
abundance: .

CDR3aa: CASSFGGESYEQYF
CDR3nt: TGTGCCAGCAGCTTCGGGGGGGAGTCCTACGAGCAGTACTTC
d_gene: TRBD2
j_gene: TRBJ2-7
v_gene: TRBV7-9
abundance: .

CDR3aa: CASSYRNLPFF
CDR3nt: TGTGCCAGCAGTTACAGGAACTTGCCGTTCTTC
d_gene: .
j_gene: TRBJ2-1
v_gene: TRBV2
abundance: .

CDR3aa: CAWSVGDTQYF
CDR3nt: TGTGCCTGGAGTGTCGGGGATACGCAGTATTTT
d_gene: .
j_gene: TRBJ2-3
v_gene: TRBV30
abundance: .

CDR3aa: CASSRTRSSYEQYF
CDR3nt: TGTGCCAGCAGCCGAACTAGGAGCTCCTACGAGCAGTACTTC
d_gene: .
j_gene: TRBJ2-7
v_gene: TRBV27
abundance: .

CDR3aa: CASSVSDRYGYTF
CDR3nt: TGTGCCAGCAGCGTCTCGGACAGGTACGGCTACACCTTC
d_gene: TRBD1
j_gene: TRBJ1-2
v_gene: TRBV9
abundance: .

CDR3aa: CASSHPLAGEGLHEQFF
CDR3nt: TGCGCCAGCAGCCACCCACTAGCGGGAGAAGGGTTACATGAGCAGTTCTTC
d_gene: TRBD2
j_gene: TRBJ2-1
v_gene: TRBV4-1
abundance: .

CDR3aa: CASSLFSGGEQYF
CDR3nt: TGTGCCAGCAGTTTATTTTCAGGGGGCGAGCAGTACTTC
d_gene: TRBD1
j_gene: TRBJ2-7
v_gene: TRBV28
abundance: .

CDR3aa: CASSWTSGRPEQFF
CDR3nt: TGTGCCAGCAGCTGGACTAGCGGGAGGCCTGAGCAGTTCTTC
d_gene: TRBD2
j_gene: TRBJ2-1
v_gene: TRBV7-3
abundance: .

CDR3aa: CASSEVGENRGYTF
CDR3nt: TGCGCCAGCAGTGAGGTCGGGGAAAACCGGGGCTACACCTTC
d_gene: .
j_gene: TRBJ1-2
v_gene: TRBV10-2
abundance: .

CDR3aa: CASSWGRGTGTDTQYF
CDR3nt: TGCGCCAGCAGCTGGGGCCGTGGGACAGGCACAGATACGCAGTATTTT
d_gene: TRBD1
j_gene: TRBJ2-3
v_gene: TRBV5-1
abundance: .

CDR3aa: CASSTDRETYEQYF
CDR3nt: TGTGCCAGTAGTACTGACAGGGAGACCTACGAGCAGTACTTC
d_gene: TRBD1
j_gene: TRBJ2-7
v_gene: TRBV19
abundance: .

CDR3aa: CASSHRDSGSPLHF
CDR3nt: TGTGCCAGCAGCCACCGGGACAGTGGATCACCCCTCCACTTT
d_gene: TRBD1
j_gene: TRBJ1-6
v_gene: TRBV5-8
abundance: .

CDR3aa: CASSQQTNTEAFF
CDR3nt: TGCGCCAGCTCTCAACAGACAAACACTGAAGCTTTCTTT
d_gene: .
j_gene: TRBJ1-1
v_gene: TRBV10-2
abundance: few

CDR3aa: CASSIGTGRLTFF
CDR3nt: TGTGCCAGTAGTATAGGGACAGGGAGGTTGACTTTCTTT
d_gene: TRBD1
j_gene: TRBJ1-1
v_gene: TRBV19
abundance: .

CDR3aa: CASSTPDRGVFGYTF
CDR3nt: TGCGCCAGCAGTACCCCCGACCGGGGGGTATTCGGCTACACCTTC
d_gene: .
j_gene: TRBJ1-2
v_gene: TRBV5-1
abundance: .

CDR3aa: CASSIRSGRAFETQYF
CDR3nt: TGTGCCAGTAGTATAAGGAGCGGGAGGGCCTTTGAGACCCAGTACTTC
d_gene: TRBD2
j_gene: TRBJ2-5
v_gene: TRBV19
abundance: .

CDR3aa: CASSIKTGPYEYSNQPQHF
CDR3nt: TGTGCCAGTAGTATAAAGACAGGGCCGTATGAGTATAGCAATCAGCCCCAGCATTTT
d_gene: TRBD1
j_gene: TRBJ1-5
v_gene: TRBV19
abundance: .

CDR3aa: CAWSPQVNTEAFF
CDR3nt: TGTGCCTGGAGCCCTCAGGTTAACACTGAAGCTTTCTTT
d_gene: .
j_gene: TRBJ1-1
v_gene: TRBV30
abundance: .

CDR3aa: CASSLRSGRAIDNEQFF
CDR3nt: TGTGCCAGCAGCTTACGTAGCGGGAGGGCCATAGACAATGAGCAGTTCTTC
d_gene: TRBD2
j_gene: TRBJ2-1
v_gene: TRBV11-2
abundance: .

CDR3aa: CASSISGLAFSEQYF
CDR3nt: TGTGCCAGTAGTATATCGGGACTAGCCTTCTCCGAGCAGTACTTC
d_gene: TRBD2
j_gene: TRBJ2-7
v_gene: TRBV19
abundance: once

CDR3aa: CAISDAGTGSSEQYF
CDR3nt: TGTGCCATCAGTGATGCCGGGACAGGGTCGTCCGAGCAGTACTTC
d_gene: TRBD1
j_gene: TRBJ2-7
v_gene: TRBV10-3
abundance: .

CDR3aa: CASSLGQTTNEKLFF
CDR3nt: TGTGCCAGTAGTCTCGGACAAACAACTAATGAAAAACTGTTTTTT
d_gene: .
j_gene: TRBJ1-4
v_gene: TRBV19
abundance: once

CDR3aa: CASTDTGRYGYTF
CDR3nt: TGTGCCAGCACCGATACAGGGCGCTATGGCTACACCTTC
d_gene: .
j_gene: TRBJ1-2
v_gene: TRBV5-4
abundance: .

CDR3aa: CASSQSVGGETQYF
CDR3nt: TGTGCCAGCAGCCAGTCGGTGGGAGGAGAGACCCAGTACTTC
d_gene: .
j_gene: TRBJ2-5
v_gene: TRBV7-9
abundance: .

CDR3aa: CASSSGLAGPGQFF
CDR3nt: TGTGCCAGCAGCTCGGGACTAGCGGGCCCGGGGCAGTTCTTC
d_gene: TRBD2
j_gene: TRBJ2-1
v_gene: TRBV11-2
abundance: once

CDR3aa: CASSRRDSENTEAFF
CDR3nt: TGTGCCAGCAGCCGACGGGACAGCGAGAACACTGAAGCTTTCTTT
d_gene: TRBD1
j_gene: TRBJ1-1
v_gene: TRBV7-9
abundance: .

CDR3aa: CASSPGGSNQPQHF
CDR3nt: TGTGCCAGCAGCCCCGGCGGTAGCAATCAGCCCCAGCATTTT
d_gene: .
j_gene: TRBJ1-5
v_gene: TRBV28
abundance: .

CDR3aa: CASSQVLGQGRTNEKLFF
CDR3nt: TGTGCCAGCAGCCAAGTTTTGGGACAGGGACGGACTAATGAAAAACTGTTTTTT
d_gene: TRBD1
j_gene: TRBJ1-4
v_gene: TRBV4-2
abundance: .

CDR3aa: CASSLAFDRGSDQPQHF
CDR3nt: TGTGCCAGCAGCTTAGCGTTTGACAGGGGGTCCGATCAGCCCCAGCATTTT
d_gene: TRBD1
j_gene: TRBJ1-5
v_gene: TRBV7-2
abundance: .

CDR3aa: CASRARTGGRIEAFF
CDR3nt: TGTGCCAGCAGAGCCCGGACAGGGGGACGTATTGAAGCTTTCTTT
d_gene: TRBD1
j_gene: TRBJ1-1
v_gene: TRBV6-1
abundance: .

CDR3aa: CASSQGGASYNEQFF
CDR3nt: TGTGCCAGCAGCCAAGGCGGGGCGTCCTACAATGAGCAGTTCTTC
d_gene: .
j_gene: TRBJ2-1
v_gene: TRBV4-2
abundance: .

CDR3aa: CAWSVASGMRNEQFF
CDR3nt: TGTGCCTGGAGTGTAGCTAGCGGGATGAGGAATGAGCAGTTCTTC
d_gene: TRBD2
j_gene: TRBJ2-1
v_gene: TRBV30
abundance: .

CDR3aa: CASSPRQGAWTGELFF
CDR3nt: TGTGCCAGCAGCCCTAGACAGGGGGCGTGGACCGGGGAGCTGTTTTTT
d_gene: TRBD1
j_gene: TRBJ2-2
v_gene: TRBV11-3
abundance: .

CDR3aa: CASTYDPTTGSPYNEQFF
CDR3nt: TGTGCCAGCACCTACGACCCCACGACAGGGAGCCCCTACAATGAGCAGTTCTTC
d_gene: TRBD1
j_gene: TRBJ2-1
v_gene: TRBV2
abundance: .

CDR3aa: CASSYGQMNTEAFF
CDR3nt: TGTGCCAGCAGTTACGGGCAGATGAACACTGAAGCTTTCTTT
d_gene: .
j_gene: TRBJ1-1
v_gene: TRBV6-5
abundance: .

CDR3aa: CAWSVSAGAFYNEQFF
CDR3nt: TGTGCCTGGAGTGTATCAGCGGGAGCGTTCTACAATGAGCAGTTCTTC
d_gene: TRBD2
j_gene: TRBJ2-1
v_gene: TRBV30
abundance: .

CDR3aa: CASSEALGRGNQPQHF
CDR3nt: TGTGCCAGCAGTGAAGCGCTAGGTAGAGGCAATCAGCCCCAGCATTTT
d_gene: .
j_gene: TRBJ1-5
v_gene: TRBV2
abundance: .

CDR3aa: CASRLTGLGEQFF
CDR3nt: TGTGCCAGCAGACTGACAGGGCTCGGTGAGCAGTTCTTC
d_gene: TRBD1
j_gene: TRBJ2-1
v_gene: TRBV2
abundance: .

CDR3aa: CASSIRGVGGYEQYF
CDR3nt: TGTGCCAGTAGTATCCGCGGAGTTGGGGGGTACGAGCAGTACTTC
d_gene: .
j_gene: TRBJ2-7
v_gene: TRBV19
abundance: .

CDR3aa: CASSLRTGAYGYTF
CDR3nt: TGTGCCAGCAGTTTGCGGACAGGGGCCTATGGCTACACCTTC
d_gene: TRBD1
j_gene: TRBJ1-2
v_gene: TRBV27
abundance: .

CDR3aa: CASSQRAGGWLGEQYF
CDR3nt: TGTGCCAGCAGCCAGAGGGCGGGAGGATGGCTAGGCGAGCAGTACTTC
d_gene: TRBD2
j_gene: TRBJ2-7
v_gene: TRBV4-2
abundance: .

CDR3aa: CASSSYRGYNEQFF
CDR3nt: TGTGCCAGCAGCTCATACAGGGGCTACAATGAGCAGTTCTTC
d_gene: TRBD1
j_gene: TRBJ2-1
v_gene: TRBV28
abundance: once

CDR3aa: CASAGGASYEQYF
CDR3nt: TGTGCCAGCGCCGGAGGTGCCTCCTACGAGCAGTACTTC
d_gene: .
j_gene: TRBJ2-7
v_gene: TRBV2
abundance: .

CDR3aa: CASSIAPDRVREKLFF
CDR3nt: TGTGCCAGTAGTATAGCACCGGACAGGGTCCGCGAAAAACTGTTTTTT
d_gene: TRBD1
j_gene: TRBJ1-4
v_gene: TRBV19
abundance: .

CDR3aa: CASSPEWGDEKLFF
CDR3nt: TGTGCCAGCAGCCCCGAGTGGGGGGATGAAAAACTGTTTTTT
d_gene: .
j_gene: TRBJ1-4
v_gene: TRBV7-6
abundance: .

CDR3aa: CASGNRASNTEAFF
CDR3nt: TGTGCCAGCGGGAACAGGGCGAGTAACACTGAAGCTTTCTTT
d_gene: .
j_gene: TRBJ1-1
v_gene: TRBV6-6
abundance: .

CDR3aa: CASTSGTGRGLTQYF
CDR3nt: TGTGCCAGCACCTCGGGGACAGGGAGGGGTTTGACCCAGTACTTC
d_gene: TRBD1
j_gene: TRBJ2-5
v_gene: TRBV6-5
abundance: .

CDR3aa: CASSLSRLAANYNEQFF
CDR3nt: TGTGCCAGCAGTTTATCCCGACTAGCGGCGAACTACAATGAGCAGTTCTTC
d_gene: TRBD2
j_gene: TRBJ2-1
v_gene: TRBV27
abundance: .

CDR3aa: CASSLNARTGNEQYF
CDR3nt: TGTGCCAGCAGTTTAAATGCGAGGACGGGGAACGAGCAGTACTTC
d_gene: .
j_gene: TRBJ2-7
v_gene: TRBV27
abundance: .

CDR3aa: CASSLASGTTDTQYF
CDR3nt: TGTGCTAGCAGCTTAGCCAGCGGGACCACAGATACGCAGTATTTT
d_gene: TRBD2
j_gene: TRBJ2-3
v_gene: TRBV7-7
abundance: .

CDR3aa: CASSSRVGNEQFF
CDR3nt: TGTGCCAGCAGCTCGAGGGTTGGCAATGAGCAGTTCTTC
d_gene: .
j_gene: TRBJ2-1
v_gene: TRBV9
abundance: .

CDR3aa: CASSSPGQGADEQFF
CDR3nt: TGTGCCAGCAGCTCGCCGGGACAGGGGGCCGATGAGCAGTTCTTC
d_gene: TRBD1
j_gene: TRBJ2-1
v_gene: TRBV7-3
abundance: .

CDR3aa: CASSVTGGNEKLFF
CDR3nt: TGTGCCAGCAGTGTGACAGGGGGAAATGAAAAACTGTTTTTT
d_gene: TRBD1
j_gene: TRBJ1-4
v_gene: TRBV6-4
abundance: .

CDR3aa: CSVLTQGDGNQPQHF
CDR3nt: TGCAGCGTTTTAACTCAGGGGGATGGAAATCAGCCCCAGCATTTT
d_gene: TRBD1
j_gene: TRBJ1-5
v_gene: TRBV29-1
abundance: .

CDR3aa: CASGHGLRVADTQYF
CDR3nt: TGTGCTAGTGGCCACGGCCTCAGGGTCGCAGATACGCAGTATTTT
d_gene: .
j_gene: TRBJ2-3
v_gene: TRBV12-5
abundance: .